The 21 T cell receptor beta chains given below trace back to one sample, sequenced in a study of blood T cell repertoires in COVID-19. Clones were sequenced by immunoSEQ multiplex PCR, and TCRdb holds only the in-frame ones, with some missing. The top ten clones hold approximately 4.5% of a sample with 65,000 to 95,000 clones, about 90% of them seen once. The sequencing input was peripheral blood. The receptors here all came from a middle-aged man with active COVID-19.

The rearrangement uses TRBV7-9 and TRBJ1-1, with TRBD1 matching over 7 bases. This CDR3 comprises 13 residues. V shed 7 bases, J shed 5 bases, and the junction held 7 bases outside the gene matches. The germline V gene has CDR1 SEHNR and CDR2 FQNEAQ (reference sequence). The CDR3 DNA sequence: TGTGCCAGCAACCCGACAGGGAGGACTGAAGCTTTCTTT. It codes for CASNPTGRTEAFF.

With regard to this clone: A read error may account for a junction end that differs from germline. This sequence joins TRBV7-2 and TRBJ2-2; TRBD2 aligns across 7 bases. The CDR3 contains 14 residues. The V gene's germline CDR1 is SGHTA and CDR2 FQGNSA. The CDR3 here is CASSLAEVTGELFF. The DNA for the CDR3 is TGTGCCAGCAGCCTAGCGGAGGTCACCGGGGAGCTGTTTTTT.

The genes are TRBV18 and TRBJ2-2, with D possibly matching TRBD2 (5 bases). Looked up from germline, CDR1 is KGHSH and CDR2 is LQKENI. The CDR3 has 15 residues. V was trimmed by 1 base and J by 4 bases, leaving 10 bases between them. The CDR3 loop reads CASSPQGASTGELFF. The CDR3, as DNA: TGTGCCAGCTCACCACAGGGAGCGAGCACCGGGGAGCTGTTTTTT.

The V call is TRBV10-3, the J call TRBJ2-5, with a tentative D call TRBD2 (6 bases). There are 16 residues in the CDR3. Germline-derived CDR1 and CDR2 are ENHRY and SYGVKD. The V end lost 2 bases, the J end lost 3 bases, and 16 bases lay between the germline ends. In nucleotides, the CDR3 is TGTGCCATCAGTGAGGGGGGTTGGAGGGCGGAAGAGACCCAGTACTTC. Amino acid sequence: CAISEGGWRAEETQYF.

This clone was seen once. The chain combines TRBV5-1 with TRBJ2-3, with a possible D match to TRBD1 (5 bases). Trimming pared 0 bases from V and 4 bases from J, leaving 12 bases between. The CDR3 totals 15 residues. Per germline, CDR1 SGHRS and CDR2 YFSETQ. Written as DNA, the CDR3 is TGCGCCAGCAGCTTGGCGCAGGGATGGGCAGATACGCAGTATTTT. This translates into CASSLAQGWADTQYF. Filled out from reference TRBV5-1 and TRBJ2-3, the complete variable domain reads KAGVTQTPRYLIKTRGQQVTLSCSPISGHRSVSWYQQTPGQGLQFLFEYFSETQRNKGNFPGRFSGRQFSNSRSEMNVSTLELGDSALYLCASSLAQGWADTQYFGPGTRLTVL.

The chain uses TRBV7-2 and TRBJ2-5; D perhaps matches TRBD1 (5 bases). With 5 bases removed from V and 1 base from J, the gap between germline ends came to 14 bases. The germline CDR1 and CDR2 sequences are SGHTA and FQGNSA. The CDR3 runs 15 residues. CDR3 region: CASSHQPQAQETQYF. The CDR3 coding sequence is TGTGCCAGCAGCCATCAACCACAGGCCCAAGAGACCCAGTACTTC.

The chain employs TRBV6-2 or TRBV6-3 and TRBJ2-5, with TRBD2 matching 9 bases. Germline trimming cut 2 bases from V and 2 bases from J; bases unmatched to any gene: 3. Germline V gives CDR1 MNHEY, CDR2 SVGEGT. This CDR3 region has 15 residues. CDR3 sequence (DNA): TGTGCCAGCAGTTACCTGCGGGGGGGACAAGAGACCCAGTACTTC. Its translation is CASSYLRGGQETQYF.

The chain recombines TRBV7-3 with TRBJ2-2; 9 bases fit TRBD2. The V gene end was trimmed by 3 bases and the J gene end by 1 base; junction bases not matched to a gene: 0. The length of the CDR3 is 15 residues. Per the germline V gene, CDR1 is SGHTA and CDR2 is FQGTGA. The CDR3: CASSFSGGNTGELFF. CDR3 nucleotides: TGTGCCAGCAGCTTTAGCGGGGGGAACACCGGGGAGCTGTTTTTT.

As concerns this clone: Other DNA sequences in the sample encode the same CDR3. The chain couples TRBV5-6 to TRBJ2-7; 10 bases fit TRBD2. Germline values: CDR1 SGHDT, CDR2 YYEEEE. The CDR3 loop spans 15 amino acids. V lost 0 bases and J lost 2; bases outside the gene matches: 2. The CDR3: CASSLGLAGAYEQYF. The CDR3 region has the DNA TGTGCCAGCAGCTTGGGGCTAGCGGGAGCCTACGAGCAGTACTTC. The full variable domain, rest sourced from reference TRBV5-6 and TRBJ2-7, is DAGVTQSPTHLIKTRGQQVTLRCSPKSGHDTVSWYQQALGQGPQFIFQYYEEEERQRGNFPDRFSGHQFPNYSSELNVNALLLGDSALYLCASSLGLAGAYEQYFGPGTRLTVT.

The chain employs TRBV19 and TRBJ1-6; D gene uncertain. The CDR3 sequence is 13 residues long. CDR1 is LNHDA, CDR2 SQIVND, per germline (reference sequence). The germline V and J ends were trimmed by 4 bases and 7 bases, with 8 bases remaining between them. This CDR3 is CASSRSENSPLHF. The DNA for the CDR3 is TGTGCCAGTAGTAGGTCCGAGAATTCACCCCTCCACTTT.

The chain links TRBV5-1 to TRBJ2-2; the D gene is possibly TRBD1 (5 bases). CDR3 length: 16 residues. V was cut by 5 bases and J by 13 bases, with 27 bases left in between. Germline CDR1 SGHRS, CDR2 YFSETQ. The DNA of the CDR3 is TGCGCCAGCAGTTTGAGAACCACCTACCAATATCAGGGGCTGTTTTTT. This sequence encodes CASSLRTTYQYQGLFF. Combining the CDR3 with reference TRBV5-1 and TRBJ2-2 gives the whole variable domain KAGVTQTPRYLIKTRGQQVTLSCSPISGHRSVSWYQQTPGQGLQFLFEYFSETQRNKGNFPGRFSGRQFSNSRSEMNVSTLELGDSALYLCASSLRTTYQYQGLFFGEGSRLTVL.

The rearrangement joins TRBV5-4 to TRBJ2-3; D call uncertain. The germline CDR1 and CDR2 sequences are SGHNT and YYREEE (reference sequence). The CDR3 runs 20 residues. V lost 4 bases and J 0 bases, leaving 27 bases between the germline ends. The CDR3 here is CASSHLFPGPFATSTDTQYF. The CDR3 coding sequence is TGTGCCAGCAGCCACCTATTCCCGGGTCCGTTCGCGACTAGCACAGATACGCAGTATTTT.

The V call is TRBV6-5, the J call TRBJ1-1; TRBD1 matches at 7 bases. Germline V gives CDR1 MNHEY, CDR2 SVGAGI. This CDR3 has 12 amino acids. After removal of 7 bases from V and 5 bases from J, the junction contained 4 bases not matched to a gene. The CDR3 nucleotides are TGTGCCAGCAAGACAGGGAGGACTGAAGCTTTCTTT. Its translation is CASKTGRTEAFF.

The V call is TRBV9, the J call TRBJ2-1; TRBD1 might be the D (5 bases). Deletions cut 0 bases from V and 0 bases from J, with 13 bases between. This CDR3 is 17 amino acids long. The germline gives CDR1 SGDLS, CDR2 YYNGEE. This chain's CDR3 is CASSVGPLGVSYNEQFF. The CDR3 DNA reads TGTGCCAGCAGCGTAGGGCCGCTAGGGGTCTCCTACAATGAGCAGTTCTTC.

The rearrangement links TRBV5-5 to TRBJ1-6, with 10 bases matching TRBD1. The ends lost 4 bases at V and 8 bases at J; junction bases unmatched: 9. Germline V lookup: CDR1 SGHKS, CDR2 YYEKEE (reference sequence). The CDR3 consists of 16 residues. DNA of the CDR3: TGTGCCAGCAGCCTGACGGCCGGGACAGGGGATTCACCCCTCCACTTT. Amino acids: CASSLTAGTGDSPLHF. Filled out from reference TRBV5-5 and TRBJ1-6, the complete variable domain reads DAGVTQSPTHLIKTRGQQVTLRCSPISGHKSVSWYQQVLGQGPQFIFQYYEKEERGRGNFPDRFSARQFPNYSSELNVNALLLGDSALYLCASSLTAGTGDSPLHFGNGTRLTVT.

V gene TRBV2 combines with J gene TRBJ1-4, with no clear D. The CDR3 is 13 amino acids. V lost 3 bases to trimming and J lost 7 bases, with 9 bases between them. Germline CDR1 and CDR2: SNHLY and FYNNEI. CDR3 protein: CASSDRGIEKLFF. CDR3 DNA sequence: TGTGCCAGCAGTGACAGAGGGATTGAAAAACTGTTTTTT.

The chain has TRBV12-3 or TRBV12-4 and TRBJ2-7; the match to TRBD2 covers 8 bases. The V gene end was trimmed by 2 bases and the J gene end by 9 bases; junction bases not matched to a gene: 0. This CDR3 contains 11 residues. CDR3 sequence (DNA): TGTGCCAGCAGTTTACTAGCGGGGCAGTACTTC. Amino acids: CASSLLAGQYF.

This chain uses TRBV4-1 with TRBJ1-5; D gene unclear. Trimming took 4 bases from V and 5 from J, leaving 18 bases between them. The CDR3 spans 16 residues. Germline V CDR1 and CDR2: MGHRA, YSYEKL. DNA for the CDR3: TGCGCCAGCAGCCCTCAAGAGGTTTTAAGCGATCAGCCCCAGCATTTT. Protein: CASSPQEVLSDQPQHF.

The chain carries TRBV7-9 and TRBJ2-1, with 10 bases matching TRBD2. This CDR3 contains 15 residues. The V segment lost 2 bases and the J segment 5 bases; nucleotides outside the gene matches: 3. Germline V gene data show CDR1 as SEHNR and CDR2 as FQNEAQ (reference sequence). The CDR3 DNA reads TGTGCCAGCAGCTTACTAGCGGGGGCCAACAATGAGCAGTTCTTC. This gives the protein CASSLLAGANNEQFF.

The J gene is TRBJ1-5, the V gene TRBV28; 9 bases are shared with TRBD1. The V and J ends lost 6 bases and 4 bases, in that order; junction bases with no gene match: 4. The CDR3 is 14 residues long. Germline V gene data show CDR1 as MDHEN and CDR2 as SYDVKM. The CDR3 DNA sequence: TGTGCCAGCAGCGGGACAGGGAGGAATCAGCCCCAGCATTTT. Its translation: CASSGTGRNQPQHF.

The V gene is TRBV3-1 (or the pseudogene TRBV3-2), the J gene TRBJ1-3, with D perhaps matching TRBD1 (5 bases). The V and J ends lost 6 bases and 0 bases respectively, with 15 bases between them. This CDR3 region has 16 residues. Germline V gene data show CDR1 as LGHDT and CDR2 as YNNKEL (reference sequence). The CDR3 DNA sequence: TGTGCCAGCAGTCCAGGGTACGCTCCCTCTGGAAACACCATATATTTT. This gives the protein CASSPGYAPSGNTIYF.